Each of the 27 T cell receptor beta chains below was sequenced from the same sample in a study of CD8 T cells in ankylosing spondylitis. Each CDR3 protein is one row after TCRdb ran MiXCR on the 5' RACE reads. The sample holds approximately 340,000 distinct CDR3 sequences; over 12% are singletons and the top ten take approximately 1%. The material sequenced was blood, either unsorted or a sorted T cell fraction (not recorded which). All receptors come from a male donor with ankylosing spondylitis or in good health (not recorded which).

The chain joins TRBV5-1 to TRBJ2-2; D is ambiguous. The germline CDR1 and CDR2 sequences are SGHRS and YFSETQ. The CDR3 totals 15 residues. V lost 0 bases and J lost 1, with 7 bases in between. Written as DNA, the CDR3 is TGCGCCAGCAGCTTGGACAGCCGGAACACCGGGGAGCTGTTTTTT. Its translation is CASSLDSRNTGELFF.

This clonotype has ten or more counts. CDR3 amino acids: CASSETAATGELFF. In DNA form, the CDR3 reads TGTGCCAGCAGTGAAACGGCAGCCACCGGGGAGCTGTTTTTT. V is TRBV6-1 and J is TRBJ2-2; no reliable D call. CDR1 is MNHNS and CDR2 is SASEGT in the germline V gene. This CDR3 has 14 amino acids. The ends were cut back, 2 bases at V and 4 bases at J, with 8 bases in the middle.

This clonotype was found a few times. This chain links TRBV6-1 with TRBJ2-7; 8 nucleotides agree with TRBD1. V lost 6 bases, J lost 2 bases, and 9 bases stayed unmatched. CDR1 and CDR2 from the germline V gene are MNHNS and SASEGT. This CDR3 is 15 amino acids long. The CDR3 here is CASRTNRGIAYEQYF. The CDR3 coding sequence is TGTGCCAGCAGGACCAACAGGGGGATCGCCTACGAGCAGTACTTC.

This clonotype was counted at least ten times. V is TRBV4-2 and J is TRBJ2-1; possibly TRBD1 for D (7 bases). Trimming stripped 3 bases from V and 8 bases from J, with 23 bases between. Germline loops: CDR1 LGHNA, CDR2 YNFKEQ. The CDR3 runs 17 residues. The CDR3 DNA follows: TGTGCCAGCAGCCAGACAAGCGATTCAAGCAGGGGGGATGAGCAGTTCTTC. The encoded protein is CASSQTSDSSRGDEQFF.

This clonotype was seen a few times. This chain joins TRBV5-1 and TRBJ2-1; 11 bases match TRBD2. Germline V gene lookup returns CDR1 SGHRS and CDR2 YFSETQ. The trim removed 3 bases at V and 4 bases at J, leaving 12 bases unmatched. This CDR3 comprises 18 residues. The CDR3 region is CASSSRTSGYQGYNEQFF. CDR3 nucleotides: TGCGCCAGCAGCTCTCGGACTAGCGGGTACCAGGGGTACAATGAGCAGTTCTTC.

This clonotype was picked up a small number of times. The V and J genes are TRBV12-3 or TRBV12-4 and TRBJ2-7, with D possibly TRBD2 on 5 matching bases. The CDR3 loop spans 13 amino acids. Trimming took 7 bases from V and 4 from J, leaving 14 bases between them. The CDR3 DNA is TGTGCCAGCACTATGGGCAGGACTTACGAGCAGTACTTC. It yields the protein CASTMGRTYEQYF.

This chain joins TRBV3-1 and TRBJ2-7; TRBD2 matches 7 bases. V shed 4 bases and J 4 bases; nucleotides not matched to a gene: 13. Looked up from germline, CDR1 is LGHDT and CDR2 is YNNKEL (reference sequence). The CDR3 runs 16 residues. For the CDR3, the DNA is TGTGCCAGCAGCCCCTACGTGGGTCTAGCGGAATACGAGCAGTACTTC. This translates into CASSPYVGLAEYEQYF.

The V and J genes are TRBV3-1 and TRBJ2-1; D is perhaps TRBD1 (5 bases). The CDR3 loop spans 11 amino acids. Trimming pared 4 bases from V and 12 bases from J, leaving 10 bases between. CDR1 and CDR2 from the germline V gene are LGHDT and YNNKEL (reference sequence). The CDR3 region has the DNA TGTGCCAGCAGCCCAGGGTCGTCGCAGTTCTTC. The encoded protein is CASSPGSSQFF.

This clonotype was seen a handful of times. V and J are TRBV4-2 and TRBJ1-2; D remains ambiguous. Germline lookup yields CDR1 LGHNA and CDR2 YNFKEQ. V gave up 0 bases and J gave up 5 bases, with 13 bases separating them. This CDR3 is built from 15 residues. The CDR3 region is CASSQDQSDQYGYTF. For the CDR3, the DNA is TGTGCCAGCAGCCAAGACCAATCAGACCAATATGGCTACACCTTC.

In this sample, this clonotype turned up many times. The genes are TRBV5-1 and TRBJ1-2; 8 bases map to TRBD1. This CDR3 comprises 14 residues. The trim removed 2 bases at V and 4 bases at J, leaving 4 bases unmatched. Germline CDR1 is SGHRS and CDR2 is YFSETQ. The CDR3 DNA reads as TGCGCCAGCAGCTTCGACAGGGGAGGCTATGGCTACACCTTC. Amino acid sequence: CASSFDRGGYGYTF.

The chain carries TRBV11-1 and TRBJ2-6, with 7 nucleotides matching TRBD1. The CDR3 spans 18 residues. Germline V gene lookup returns CDR1 SGHAT and CDR2 FQDESV (reference sequence). The V and J ends lost 1 base and 0 bases, in that order; junction bases with no gene match: 6. CDR3 bases: TGTGCCAGCAGCTTAGGAGGACAGGCCCGCTCTGGGGCCAACGTCCTGACTTTC. Translating it yields CASSLGGQARSGANVLTF.

The CDR3 protein is CASSNSPTDTQYF. The CDR3 DNA sequence: TGTGCCAGCAGCAATTCCCCCACAGATACGCAGTATTTT. The chain has TRBV7-2 and TRBJ2-3; D is unclear. The V gene lost 5 bases and the J gene lost 2 bases, with 8 bases spanning the gap. Germline-derived CDR1 and CDR2 are SGHTA and FQGNSA. The CDR3 spans 13 residues.

This clonotype appeared many times. The rearrangement links TRBV5-1 to TRBJ2-7, with TRBD2 identical over 12 bases. The CDR3 length is 15 residues. Germline V gene data show CDR1 as SGHRS and CDR2 as YFSETQ. With 0 bases clipped from V and 7 bases from J, the junction kept 5 bases outside the gene matches. CDR3 nucleotides: TGCGCCAGCAGCTTGGGACTAGCGGGAGTAGGAGAGCAGTACTTC. It yields the protein CASSLGLAGVGEQYF.

The table lists this clonotype with many counts. CDR3 nucleotides: TGCAGCGTTGAGACTCAAGAGACCCAGTACTTC. Amino acids: CSVETQETQYF. The chain recombines TRBV29-1 with TRBJ2-5; D remains ambiguous. The germline V gene encodes CDR1 SQVTM and CDR2 ANQGSEA. Trimming left V 3 bases short and J 2 bases short, with 4 bases between. This CDR3 has 11 amino acids.

The chain links TRBV11-2 to TRBJ1-2; TRBD1 might be the D (6 bases). The germline CDR1 and CDR2 sequences are SGHAT and FQNNGV. This CDR3 comprises 17 residues. The V gene lost 1 base and the J gene lost 4 bases, with 19 bases spanning the gap. The CDR3 loop is CASSLGRNRERIYGYTF. CDR3 in DNA: TGTGCCAGCAGCTTAGGACGGAACAGGGAGAGAATCTATGGCTACACCTTC.

The table lists this clonotype with a few counts. The rearrangement joins TRBV12-5 to TRBJ2-7; perhaps D is TRBD1 or TRBD2 (6 bases each). The V gene lost 4 bases and the J gene lost 5 bases, with 15 bases spanning the gap. This CDR3 comprises 14 residues. CDR1 and CDR2 from the germline V gene are LGHNT and FRNRAP. CDR3 DNA: TGTGCTAGTGGTTCTGGCCAGGGGAGGCACGAGCAGTACTTC. It encodes CASGSGQGRHEQYF.

This rearrangement joins TRBV24-1 to TRBJ2-1; 16 nucleotides align to TRBD2. Germline V gives CDR1 KGHDR, CDR2 SFDVKD. The CDR3 is 16 residues long. Unmatched junction bases numbered 4, after V lost 4 bases and J lost 8 bases. In DNA form, the CDR3 reads TGTGCCACCAGTGACCCCGGGACTAGCGGGGGGGATGAGCAGTTCTTC. Translation gives CATSDPGTSGGDEQFF.

This clonotype has more than one count but fewer than ten. V gene TRBV7-2 combines with J gene TRBJ1-1; the match to TRBD1 covers 7 bases. V lost 2 bases, J lost 0 bases, and 3 bases stayed unmatched. Germline V gene lookup returns CDR1 SGHTA and CDR2 FQGNSA. This CDR3 has 15 residues. The CDR3 DNA sequence: TGTGCCAGCAGCTTAATAGGGACAGTGAACACTGAAGCTTTCTTT. This translates into CASSLIGTVNTEAFF.

V usage is TRBV5-1 and J usage is TRBJ2-7; a possible D gene is TRBD1 (5 bases). V was shortened by 4 bases and J by 1 base, with 6 bases between the two germline ends. Germline V gives CDR1 SGHRS, CDR2 YFSETQ. The CDR3 extends over 12 amino acids. DNA of the CDR3: TGCGCCAGCAGCGACAGTTCCTACGAGCAGTACTTC. Amino acids: CASSDSSYEQYF.

The chain links TRBV4-1 to TRBJ2-7, with D tentatively TRBD2 (7 bases). Trimming left V 1 base short and J 2 bases short, with 18 bases between. The CDR3 is made up of 17 amino acids. The germline V gene has CDR1 MGHRA and CDR2 YSYEKL. CDR3 loop: CASSQGARGASPYEQYF. CDR3 nucleotides: TGCGCCAGCAGCCAAGGGGCCCGGGGGGCGTCCCCCTACGAGCAGTACTTC.

The chain has TRBV10-2 and TRBJ1-2; D ambiguous. CDR1 and CDR2 from the germline V gene are WSHSY and SAAADI. The V gene lost 6 bases and the J gene lost 0 bases, with 11 bases spanning the gap. The CDR3 consists of 14 residues. CDR3 sequence reads: CASSLDATNYGYTF. The CDR3 DNA is TGCGCCAGCAGCCTCGACGCGACTAACTATGGCTACACCTTC.

This clonotype was observed at least ten times. The chain joins TRBV12-3 or TRBV12-4 to TRBJ2-5; D not certain. The V end was cut by 1 base, the J end by 5 bases, with 8 bases between. The CDR3 contains 13 residues. CDR3 in amino acids: CASSLERTETQYF. CDR3 bases: TGTGCCAGCAGTTTAGAGAGGACGGAGACCCAGTACTTC.

The chain employs TRBV6-2 or TRBV6-3 and TRBJ2-5, with D possibly being TRBD1 or TRBD2 (6 bases each). Germline values: CDR1 MNHEY, CDR2 SVGEGT. The CDR3 sequence is 15 residues long. V was shortened by 7 bases and J by 6 bases, with 21 bases between the two germline ends. CDR3 DNA: TGTGCCAGCACCGGAGCCGGGGGCGCGTTTAAGACCCAGTACTTC. This codes for CASTGAGGAFKTQYF.

This clonotype occurred a few times. The chain combines TRBV12-3 or TRBV12-4 with TRBJ2-5, with D perhaps TRBD2 (6 bases). V was pared by 6 bases and J by 5 bases, with 22 bases between. This CDR3 contains 16 residues. This CDR3 reads CASSQGTLNPSETQYF. In nucleotides, the CDR3 is TGTGCCAGCAGCCAAGGGACTCTCAACCCGAGCGAGACCCAGTACTTC.

This clonotype was counted ten times or more. The rearrangement uses TRBV10-1 and TRBJ2-3; TRBD2 matches 8 bases. There are 16 residues in the CDR3. V trimming: 4 bases; J trimming: 2 bases; junction bases outside the gene matches: 8. The germline gives CDR1 WNHNN, CDR2 SYGVQD (reference sequence). The CDR3 region is CASSVSTSGSTDTQYF. The CDR3 DNA reads as TGCGCCAGCAGTGTGTCTACTAGCGGTTCCACAGATACGCAGTATTTT.

This clonotype showed up many times. The chain recombines TRBV12-3 or TRBV12-4 with TRBJ1-2; D unclear. CDR3 length: 12 amino acids. Trimming pared 4 bases from V and 4 bases from J, leaving 7 bases between. In DNA, the CDR3 is TGTGCCAGCAGTTCCGGGTCCTATGGCTACACCTTC. Its protein is CASSSGSYGYTF.

This clonotype was detected a few times. The rearrangement uses TRBV5-1 and TRBJ2-3, with D unresolved. The V end was cut by 4 bases, the J end by 4 bases, with 10 bases between. Per germline, CDR1 SGHRS and CDR2 YFSETQ. The CDR3 contains 13 residues. CDR3 DNA: TGCGCCAGCAGCACGAGTCGGGCAGATACGCAGTATTTT. As protein: CASSTSRADTQYF.